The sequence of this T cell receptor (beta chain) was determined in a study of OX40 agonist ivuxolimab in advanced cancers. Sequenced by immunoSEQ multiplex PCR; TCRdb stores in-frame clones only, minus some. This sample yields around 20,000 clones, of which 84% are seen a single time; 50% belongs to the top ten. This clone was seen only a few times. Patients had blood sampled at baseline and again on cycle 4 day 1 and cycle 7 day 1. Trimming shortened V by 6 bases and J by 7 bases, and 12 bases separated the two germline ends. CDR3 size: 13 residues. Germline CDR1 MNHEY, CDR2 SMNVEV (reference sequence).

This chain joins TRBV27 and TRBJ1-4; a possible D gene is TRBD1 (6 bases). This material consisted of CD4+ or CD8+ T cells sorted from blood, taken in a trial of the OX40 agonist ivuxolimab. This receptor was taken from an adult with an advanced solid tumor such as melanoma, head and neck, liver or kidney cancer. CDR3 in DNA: TGTGCCAGCAGCCTACTAGGGGGTGAAAAACTGTTTTTT. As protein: CASSLLGGEKLFF.